A single sample gave rise to the 9 T cell receptor beta chains below, sequenced in a study of blood T cell repertoires in COVID-19. The repertoire was sequenced with immunoSEQ multiplex PCR; TCRdb's copy has only in-frame clones and lacks some. The sample has about 120,000 clones, approximately 81% seen once. Source material: peripheral blood. The receptors here all came from a woman between 50 and 59 years old with acute or convalescent COVID-19.

V and J are TRBV7-9 and TRBJ1-1; D not certain. Germline V gene lookup returns CDR1 SEHNR and CDR2 FQNEAQ (reference sequence). Between the trimmed V and J ends, which lost 5 bases and 3 bases, there was a span of 16 bases. The CDR3 spans 15 residues. Written as DNA, the CDR3 is TGTGCCAGCAGCCTTTCGACGACTACGCACACTGAAGCTTTCTTT. It translates to CASSLSTTTHTEAFF.

The chain uses TRBV6-5 and TRBJ2-1; 7 positions agree with TRBD1. CDR1 and CDR2 (germline): MNHEY, SVGAGI. J lost 6 bases, V lost 4 bases, and 9 bases had no gene match. The CDR3 runs 15 residues. This CDR3 reads CASSSQTGKRNEQFF. The CDR3 DNA reads TGTGCCAGCAGTTCTCAGACAGGGAAGCGCAATGAGCAGTTCTTC.

J is TRBJ1-2 and V is TRBV7-9; D is perhaps TRBD1 (6 bases). Germline V gives CDR1 SEHNR, CDR2 FQNEAQ (reference sequence). CDR3 length equals 13 residues. Trimming removed 4 bases at V and 8 bases at J, with 14 bases between. CDR3: CASSSEAGAGYTF. The CDR3 DNA follows: TGTGCCAGCAGCTCCGAGGCAGGGGCCGGCTACACCTTC.

The chain links TRBV30 to TRBJ2-3, with D perhaps TRBD1 (6 bases). The germline CDR1 and CDR2 sequences are GTSNPN and SVGIG (reference sequence). V was clipped by 2 bases and J by 10 bases, with 13 bases between them. CDR3 size: 12 residues. CDR3 sequence: CAWSSTGSSQYF. In DNA form, the CDR3 reads TGTGCCTGGAGTTCCACAGGGTCTTCGCAGTATTTT.

J is TRBJ2-4 and V is TRBV28, with D tentatively TRBD1 (6 bases). Germline V gene lookup returns CDR1 MDHEN and CDR2 SYDVKM. The CDR3 is made up of 15 amino acids. Trimming cost V 2 bases and J 3 bases, with 11 bases left between them. In DNA form, the CDR3 reads TGTGCCAGCAGTTTAGCAGGGGTGGGCAAAAACATTCAGTACTTC. Translated, it gives CASSLAGVGKNIQYF.

The rearrangement joins TRBV5-4 to TRBJ2-7; D perhaps matches TRBD1 (7 bases). The CDR3 extends over 14 amino acids. Germline CDR1 SGHNT, CDR2 YYREEE (reference sequence). The ends were cut back, 0 bases at V and 5 bases at J, with 12 bases in the middle. The CDR3 sequence is CASSLVGGTDEQYF. For the CDR3, the DNA is TGTGCCAGCAGCTTGGTCGGCGGGACAGACGAGCAGTACTTC.

The rearrangement uses TRBV19 and TRBJ1-1; TRBD1 agrees at 8 bases. CDR1 and CDR2 from the germline V gene are LNHDA and SQIVND (reference sequence). The CDR3 contains 14 residues. The J segment lost 1 base and the V segment lost 6 bases, leaving 4 bases of the junction unmatched. The CDR3 DNA follows: TGTGCCAGTAGCTGGACAGGGACGAACACTGAAGCTTTCTTT. Its translation is CASSWTGTNTEAFF.

The J gene is TRBJ1-2, the V gene TRBV20-1, with TRBD1 as a possible D gene (6 bases). The CDR3 spans 15 residues. Trimming took off 5 bases at V and 2 bases at J, with 18 bases between the two ends. CDR1 is DFQATT and CDR2 is SNEGSKA in the germline V gene (reference sequence). The CDR3 sequence is CSARASGHPNYGYTF. The CDR3 coding sequence is TGCAGTGCTCGTGCCTCGGGACACCCAAACTATGGCTACACCTTC.

The chain has TRBV28 and TRBJ1-6; D gene uncertain. This CDR3 contains 14 residues. CDR1 is MDHEN and CDR2 is SYDVKM in the germline V gene. Trimming pared 6 bases from V and 6 bases from J, leaving 12 bases between. The CDR3 DNA reads TGTGCCAGCAGGTTGGACGGGATTAATTCACCCCTCCACTTT. This codes for CASRLDGINSPLHF.